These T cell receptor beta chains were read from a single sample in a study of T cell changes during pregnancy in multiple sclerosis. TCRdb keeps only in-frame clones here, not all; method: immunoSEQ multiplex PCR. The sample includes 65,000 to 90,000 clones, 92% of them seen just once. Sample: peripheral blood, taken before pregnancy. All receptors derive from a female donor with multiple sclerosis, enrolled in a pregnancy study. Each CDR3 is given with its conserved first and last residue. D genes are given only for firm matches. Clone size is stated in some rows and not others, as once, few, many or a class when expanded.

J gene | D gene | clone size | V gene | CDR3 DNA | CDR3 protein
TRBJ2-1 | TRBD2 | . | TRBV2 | TGTGCCAGCAGGCCTAGCGGGGCAAGCTCCTACAATGAGCAGTTCTTC | CASRPSGASSYNEQFF
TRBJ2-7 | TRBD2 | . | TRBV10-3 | TGTGCCATCAGTAACACTAGCGGTTCCTACGAGCAGTACTTC | CAISNTSGSYEQYF
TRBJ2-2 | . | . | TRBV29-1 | TGCAGCGTTGACGGGGGCACCGGGGAGCTGTTTTTT | CSVDGGTGELFF
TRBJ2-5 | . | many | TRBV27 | TGTGCCAGCAGCGCAAAGGCAAGCGCACAAGAGACCCAGTACTTC | CASSAKASAQETQYF
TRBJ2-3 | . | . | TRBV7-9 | TGTGCCAGCAGCGCGCCTGGCAGGTTAATCACAGATACGCAGTATTTT | CASSAPGRLITDTQYF
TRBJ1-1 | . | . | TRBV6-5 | TGTGCCAGCAGTCTGAAGGGGTGGAACACTGAAGCTTTCTTT | CASSLKGWNTEAFF
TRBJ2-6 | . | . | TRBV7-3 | TGTGCCAGCAGCTTAACGCACGGGAGGGCCAACGTCCTGACTTTC | CASSLTHGRANVLTF
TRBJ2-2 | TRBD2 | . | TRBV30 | TGTGCCCGCCAACTCACCGGACTAGCGGAGAACACCGGGGAGCTGTTTTTT | CARQLTGLAENTGELFF
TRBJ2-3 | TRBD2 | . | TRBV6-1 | TGTGCCAGCAGCAGCACAGCGGGAGAAGGAGATACGCAGTATTTT | CASSSTAGEGDTQYF
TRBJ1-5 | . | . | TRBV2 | TGTGCCAGCTCACATTACGGGAGTCAGCCCCAGCATTTT | CASSHYGSQPQHF
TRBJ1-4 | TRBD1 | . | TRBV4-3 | TGCGCCAGCAGCCAAGGGTTAGGACAGGGGGCGTCTAATGAAAAACTGTTTTTT | CASSQGLGQGASNEKLFF
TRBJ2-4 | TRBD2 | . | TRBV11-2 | TGTGCCAGCAGCGCGGGACTAGCGGCCTCGGGGATTCAGTACTTC | CASSAGLAASGIQYF
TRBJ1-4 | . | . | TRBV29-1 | TGCAGCGTGGGGCTAGACAGAACCAATACGGAAAAACTGTTTTTT | CSVGLDRTNTEKLFF
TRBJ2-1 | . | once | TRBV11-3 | TGTGCCAGCAGCTCCGTACAGGGAAAGATGGACAATGAGCAGTTCTTC | CASSSVQGKMDNEQFF
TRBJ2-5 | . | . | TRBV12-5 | TGTGCTAGTGGTTTGTCCCCGGAGGGTCAAGAGACCCAGTACTTC | CASGLSPEGQETQYF
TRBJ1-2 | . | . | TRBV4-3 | TGCGCCAGCAGCCAAGAGAAGGGAGCCTATGGCTACACCTTC | CASSQEKGAYGYTF
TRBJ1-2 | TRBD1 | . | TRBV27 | TGTGCCAGCAGTTTATCGGGACAGGGACAGATGGATGGCTACACCTTC | CASSLSGQGQMDGYTF
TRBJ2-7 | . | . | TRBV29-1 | TGCAGCGTGTCAGTCAGATCATACGAGCAGTACTTC | CSVSVRSYEQYF
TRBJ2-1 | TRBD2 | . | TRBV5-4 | TGTGCCAGCAGCTCGCCGGGACTAGCGGGATACGGCTCCGATGAGCAGTTCTTC | CASSSPGLAGYGSDEQFF
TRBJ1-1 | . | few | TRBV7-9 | TGTGCCAGCGACCGCGAGATGGGCAGCTTGAACACTGAAGCTTTCTTT | CASDREMGSLNTEAFF
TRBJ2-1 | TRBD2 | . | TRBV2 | TGTGCCAGCGGCGGACTAGGATTTGGGGGTGAGCAGTTCTTC | CASGGLGFGGEQFF
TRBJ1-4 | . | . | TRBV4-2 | TGTGCCAGCAGCCAAGTAGGTGGTGGGGAGGAAAAACTGTTTTTT | CASSQVGGGEEKLFF
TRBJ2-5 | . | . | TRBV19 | TGTGCCACGCGTGGGGCGGACCAAGAGACCCAGTACTTC | CATRGADQETQYF
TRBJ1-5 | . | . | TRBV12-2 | TGTGCAAGTCGCTTAGTTAACAGGGACAGGAGGGGCCGGTGGCGCAATCAGCCCCAGCATTTT | CASRLVNRDRRGRWRNQPQHF
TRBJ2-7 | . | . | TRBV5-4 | TGTGCCAGCCGTCAGGACAGAAGTCGACAGGAGCAGTACTTC | CASRQDRSRQEQYF
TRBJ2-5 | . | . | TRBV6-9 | TGTGCCAGCAGTTATCCCCGGGGACATCGGTTGCGCCCGTGGCCGACCCAGTACTTC | CASSYPRGHRLRPWPTQYF
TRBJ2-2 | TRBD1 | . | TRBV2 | TGTGCCAGCAGTGTTGACAGGGGGTTTATGGCGAACACCGGGGAGCTGTTTTTT | CASSVDRGFMANTGELFF
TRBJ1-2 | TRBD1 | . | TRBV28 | TGTGCCAGCAGTCCAAGGGGGGGGACAGGCTATGGCTACACCTTC | CASSPRGGTGYGYTF
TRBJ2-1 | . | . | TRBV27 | TGTGCCAGCAGTTTTCGGGAGAACTATGAGCAGTTCTTC | CASSFRENYEQFF
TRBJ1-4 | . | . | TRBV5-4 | TGTGCCAGCAGCGCGGGACCGTCTAATGAAAAACTGTTTTTT | CASSAGPSNEKLFF
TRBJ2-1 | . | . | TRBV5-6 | TGTGCCAGCAGCCGACCACTAGCAGTTACCTACAATGAGCAGTTCTTC | CASSRPLAVTYNEQFF
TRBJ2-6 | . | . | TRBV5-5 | TGTGCCAGCAGCTTGGCGACTCATGCCTCTGGGGCCAACGTCCTGACTTTC | CASSLATHASGANVLTF
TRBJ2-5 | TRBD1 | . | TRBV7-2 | TGTGCCAGCAGCCAATCTACAGGGGGAGAGACCCAGTACTTC | CASSQSTGGETQYF
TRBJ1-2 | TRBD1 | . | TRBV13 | TGTGCCAGCAGCTTAGGATCCCAGGGGGGATATGGCTACACCTTC | CASSLGSQGGYGYTF
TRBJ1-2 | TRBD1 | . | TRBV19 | TGTGCCAGTAGTCTGGGGACAGGGAGCTATGGCTACACCTTC | CASSLGTGSYGYTF
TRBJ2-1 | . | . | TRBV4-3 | TGCGCCAGCAGCCAAGATGCTCTTCGGGGGGCACCCTACAATGAGCAGTTCTTC | CASSQDALRGAPYNEQFF
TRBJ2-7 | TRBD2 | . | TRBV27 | TGTGCCAGCAGTTGGGCTAGCGGCTACGAGCAGTACTTC | CASSWASGYEQYF
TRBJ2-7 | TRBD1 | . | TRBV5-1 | TGCGCCAGCAGCTTGGCCCGACGGACAGGGGACCTACCGGGAGTCTCCTACGAGCAGTACTTC | CASSLARRTGDLPGVSYEQYF
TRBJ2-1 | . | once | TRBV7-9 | TGTGCCAGCAGCTCAGAACGGGACTGGCCTGGGGAGCAGTTCTTC | CASSSERDWPGEQFF
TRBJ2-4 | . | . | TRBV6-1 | TGTGCCAGCCGGGACTTCGGAAACATTCAGTACTTC | CASRDFGNIQYF
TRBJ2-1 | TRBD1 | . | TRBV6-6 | TGTGCCAGCAGACGCCGGGGTGACAGGGGGACCGATGAGCAGTTCTTC | CASRRRGDRGTDEQFF
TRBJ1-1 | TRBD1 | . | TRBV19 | TGTGCCAGTAGTAGGACAGGGGGCCGCACGAACACTGAAGCTTTCTTT | CASSRTGGRTNTEAFF
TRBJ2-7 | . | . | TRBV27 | TGTGCCAGCAGGGGGACTCTAACCTACGAGCAGTACTTC | CASRGTLTYEQYF
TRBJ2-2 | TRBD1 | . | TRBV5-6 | TGTGCCAGCAGCACCTGGGACAGGGCGAACACCGGGGAGCTGTTTTTT | CASSTWDRANTGELFF
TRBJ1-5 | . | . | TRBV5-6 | TGTGCCAGCAGCGCGACGGACACGAATCAGCCCCAGCATTTT | CASSATDTNQPQHF
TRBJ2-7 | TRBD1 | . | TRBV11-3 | TGTGCCAGCAGACCCGGACAGGGCGCGGTTTACGAGCAGTACTTC | CASRPGQGAVYEQYF
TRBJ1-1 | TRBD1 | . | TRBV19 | TGTGCCAGTAGTACCCCCTGGACAGGGAGAAACACTGAAGCTTTCTTT | CASSTPWTGRNTEAFF
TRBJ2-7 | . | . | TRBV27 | TGTGCCAGCAGTTTCTCAGGGGCGAGCTCCTACGAGCAGTACTTC | CASSFSGASSYEQYF
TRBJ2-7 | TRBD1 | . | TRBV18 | TGTGCCAGCTCACCCACCGGGACAGAAGGCGGCGAGCAGTACTTC | CASSPTGTEGGEQYF
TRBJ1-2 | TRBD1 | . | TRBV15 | TGTGCCACCAGAGTACAGGACAGGGGAACTTATGGCTACACCTTC | CATRVQDRGTYGYTF
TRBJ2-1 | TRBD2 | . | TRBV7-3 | TGTGCCAGCAGTCCTCGGGGGGAGCGGGCCAATGAGCAGTTCTTC | CASSPRGERANEQFF
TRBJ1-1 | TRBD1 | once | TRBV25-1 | TGTGCCAGCAGCGCTCAACAGGGGGCGGTCTCTGAAGCTTTCTTT | CASSAQQGAVSEAFF
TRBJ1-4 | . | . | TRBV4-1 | TGCGCCAGCAGCCAACACACAGGCTGGGCGGAACTGTTTTTT | CASSQHTGWAELFF
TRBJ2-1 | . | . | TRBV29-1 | TGCAGCGTTGAAAAAGGGGTCAATGAGCAGTTCTTC | CSVEKGVNEQFF
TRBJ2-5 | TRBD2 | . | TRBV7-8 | TGTGCCAGCAGACGGACTAGCGGGGAGACCCAGTACTTC | CASRRTSGETQYF
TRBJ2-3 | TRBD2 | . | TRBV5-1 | TGCGCCAGCAGCTTGGCGGCGGGAGGAGATACGCAGTATTTT | CASSLAAGGDTQYF
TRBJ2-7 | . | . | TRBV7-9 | TGTGCCAGCAGCCCGCGCTCCTACGAGCAGTACTTC | CASSPRSYEQYF
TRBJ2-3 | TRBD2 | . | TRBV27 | TGTGCCAGCAGTCAACCGGGACTAGCGGGTCCGGTGGGCACAGATACGCAGTATTTT | CASSQPGLAGPVGTDTQYF
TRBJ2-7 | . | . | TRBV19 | TGTGCCAGTAGTATCTACAGGGTAGAGTCATCCTACGAGCAGTACTTC | CASSIYRVESSYEQYF
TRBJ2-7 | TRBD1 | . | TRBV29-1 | TGCAGCGTTGAAGGTGGACAGGACTCCTACGAGCAGTACTTC | CSVEGGQDSYEQYF